Sequencing of this TCR beta chain was carried out in a study of T cell responses to AZD1222 COVID-19 vaccine. In the study overall: It was second doses at about 4 or about 12 weeks that were pooled. Broader study findings: Two AZD1222 doses significantly raised spike-specific TCR breadth and depth over controls. The donor cohort was predominantly white British with a female majority, and clonal diversity may have been underestimated. Baseline seropositives among AZD1222 recipients totaled only 5 to 7.

Clones were sequenced by immunoSEQ multiplex PCR, and TCRdb holds only the in-frame ones, with some missing. The sample shows under 140,000 clones, around nine tenths of them seen only once. V was trimmed by 3 bases and J by 0 bases, leaving 12 bases between them. Germline assignment: CDR1 ENHRY and CDR2 SYGVKD. The CDR3 contains 15 residues. This clone is a singleton in its sample. Its matching antigen is unknown. The sequences come from peripheral blood, collected on day 0 of AZD1222 vaccination. The sequence came from an adult in good health. The V call is TRBV10-3, the J call TRBJ2-7; D not resolved. CDR3 DNA sequence: TGTGCCATCAGTGACGGGTACGGACCCTCCTACGAGCAGTACTTC. This sequence encodes CAISDGYGPSYEQYF.